One and the same sample provided the 17 T cell receptor beta chains below, sequenced in a study of T cells in Graves' hyperthyroidism and ophthalmopathy. RNA transcripts were the template for amplifying TCR beta CDR3 regions. The study used the HTBI primer set for a first-round RT-PCR of the TCR CDR3. TCRdb called the multiplex PCR reads again in MiXCR, with one record for every CDR3 protein. The sample holds roughly 600,000 distinct CDR3 sequences; approximately 14% are singletons and the top ten take roughly an eighth. Input material: blood. The receptors here all came from a woman in her forties or fifties with Graves' ophthalmopathy.

This clonotype came up a few times. This rearrangement joins TRBV5-1 to TRBJ2-2; D is undetermined. CDR1 SGHRS and CDR2 YFSETQ come from the germline V gene. The CDR3 totals 17 residues. The germline V and J ends were trimmed by 5 bases and 0 bases, with 17 bases remaining between them. CDR3 in DNA: TGCGCCAGCAGGCCGGACCGGACCTCCACGAACACCGGGGAGCTGTTTTTT. Its translation: CASRPDRTSTNTGELFF.

This clonotype appeared many times. The V gene is TRBV20-1, the J gene TRBJ2-1, with 16 bases lining up with TRBD2. CDR3 length: 18 amino acids. The V and J ends lost 5 bases and 1 base, in that order; junction bases with no gene match: 8. CDR1 is DFQATT and CDR2 is SNEGSKA in the germline V gene (reference sequence). CDR3 nucleotides: TGCAGTGCTGAGAGCGGGACTAGCGGGAGGGTGTCCTACAATGAGCAGTTCTTC. Translation: CSAESGTSGRVSYNEQFF.

This clonotype was recorded many times. The chain has TRBV7-2 and TRBJ2-1; 7 nucleotides align to TRBD2. After removal of 9 bases from V and 5 bases from J, the junction contained 13 bases not matched to a gene. The CDR3 contains 15 residues. Germline CDR1 is SGHTA and CDR2 is FQGNSA. CDR3 in amino acids: CASNRGGSVDNEQFF. DNA of the CDR3: TGTGCCAGTAATAGGGGCGGGAGCGTGGACAATGAGCAGTTCTTC.

CDR3 nucleotide sequence: TGCAGTGCTAGGAGATCACCGGGACAGGGGGCCGGTGGCTACACCTTC. This translates into CSARRSPGQGAGGYTF. The V gene is TRBV20-1, the J gene TRBJ1-2, with 12 bases matching TRBD1. The germline gives CDR1 DFQATT, CDR2 SNEGSKA (reference sequence). V shed 3 bases and J 7 bases; nucleotides not matched to a gene: 12. This CDR3 contains 16 residues.

This clonotype showed up many times. The rearrangement uses TRBV5-1 and TRBJ2-5; 8 bases are shared with TRBD1. Germline V gene lookup returns CDR1 SGHRS and CDR2 YFSETQ. V was clipped by 1 base and J by 5 bases; unmatched bases: 7. The CDR3 loop spans 15 amino acids. The DNA of the CDR3 is TGCGCCAGCAGCTTGCGGCAGACAGGGGTGGAGACCCAGTACTTC. It specifies CASSLRQTGVETQYF.

This clonotype was detected many times. The J gene is TRBJ2-2, the V gene TRBV3-1; D remains unclear. Germline V gene sequence: CDR1 LGHDT, CDR2 YNNKEL (reference sequence). The V gene lost 0 bases and the J gene lost 5 bases, with 7 bases spanning the gap. This CDR3 has 14 amino acids. CDR3 loop: CASSQDHSTGELFF. For the CDR3, the DNA is TGTGCCAGCAGCCAAGACCATTCAACCGGGGAGCTGTTTTTT. The complete variable domain, with remaining parts taken from reference TRBV3-1 and TRBJ2-2, reads DTAVSQTPKYLVTQMGNDKSIKCEQNLGHDTMYWYKQDSKKFLKIMFSYNNKELIINETVPNRFSPKSPDKAHLNLHINSLELGDSAVYFCASSQDHSTGELFFGEGSRLTVL.

This clonotype has at least ten counts. The chain links TRBV7-9 to TRBJ1-2; 7 nucleotides align to TRBD1. CDR1 and CDR2 (germline): SEHNR, FQNEAQ (reference sequence). This CDR3 is 14 amino acids long. V gave up 5 bases and J gave up 5 bases; unmatched junction bases: 8. DNA of the CDR3: TGTGCCAGCAGCCCGGGACAGAATCGTTATGGCTACACCTTC. Its translation is CASSPGQNRYGYTF. Supplemented by reference TRBV7-9 and TRBJ1-2, the full variable domain reads DTGVSQNPRHKITKRGQNVTFRCDPISEHNRLYWYRQTLGQGPEFLTYFQNEAQLEKSRLLSDRFSAERPKGSFSTLEIQRTEQGDSAMYLCASSPGQNRYGYTFGSGTRLTVV.

This clonotype appeared a few times. The chain employs TRBV28 and TRBJ1-2; 9 bases align to TRBD1. J gave up 5 bases and V 7 bases, and 8 bases lay outside the gene matches. Per the germline V gene, CDR1 is MDHEN and CDR2 is SYDVKM. The CDR3 sequence is 14 residues long. This chain's CDR3 is CASILDRGSYGYTF. CDR3 sequence (DNA): TGTGCCAGCATCTTGGACAGGGGTTCTTATGGCTACACCTTC.

This sequence joins TRBV30 and TRBJ2-1; 9 bases line up with TRBD2. The V gene's germline CDR1 is GTSNPN and CDR2 SVGIG (reference sequence). The CDR3 is made up of 14 amino acids. V lost 3 bases, J lost 7 bases, and 7 bases stayed unmatched. The CDR3 nucleotides read TGTGCCTGGAGGGGCCTCGGACTAGCGAATGAGCAGTTCTTC. It specifies CAWRGLGLANEQFF.

This clonotype was observed many times. The chain is built from TRBV18 and TRBJ2-1; perhaps TRBD2 as D (6 bases). The CDR3 extends over 16 amino acids. Germline V gene data show CDR1 as KGHSH and CDR2 as LQKENI. The germline V and J ends were trimmed by 0 bases and 8 bases, with 17 bases remaining between them. This CDR3 reads CASSPPSGGNSYEQFF. Written as DNA, the CDR3 is TGTGCCAGCTCACCACCGTCGGGCGGGAATTCCTATGAGCAGTTCTTC.

In its sample, this clonotype was seen many times. The rearrangement joins TRBV5-1 to TRBJ2-1; D tentatively reads TRBD1 or TRBD2 (5 bases each). Between the trimmed V and J ends, which lost 0 bases and 8 bases, there was a span of 15 bases. The CDR3 spans 15 residues. Germline V lookup: CDR1 SGHRS, CDR2 YFSETQ. CDR3 sequence reads: CASSLVAGSGHEQFF. CDR3 nucleotide sequence: TGCGCCAGCAGCTTGGTGGCAGGGAGTGGCCATGAGCAGTTCTTC.

This chain joins TRBV6-5 and TRBJ1-6, with a tentative D call TRBD1 (5 bases). V lost 4 bases, J lost 7 bases, and 11 bases lay in between. The CDR3 covers 14 residues. CDR1 and CDR2 from the germline V gene are MNHEY and SVGAGI. The CDR3 region has the DNA TGTGCCAGCAGTTGGGACCCCCTGAATTCACCCCTCCACTTT. Residues: CASSWDPLNSPLHF.

The J gene is TRBJ2-5, the V gene TRBV12-5, with 10 bases lining up with TRBD1. V dropped 2 bases and J dropped 5; count of bases not matched to a gene: 2. Germline CDR1 LGHNT, CDR2 FRNRAP. The CDR3 is 14 residues long. The CDR3 nucleotides are TGTGCTAGTGGTTTGTGGGGACAGGGGGAGACCCAGTACTTC. It specifies CASGLWGQGETQYF.

J is TRBJ1-2 and V is TRBV6-1; D not resolved. Germline CDR1 reads MNHNS; CDR2 reads SASEGT. CDR3 length: 14 residues. Trimming cost V 5 bases and J 7 bases, with 17 bases left between them. This chain's CDR3 is CASSYTTAAGGYTF. The CDR3 DNA follows: TGTGCCAGCAGTTATACCACAGCGGCGGGTGGCTACACCTTC.

This clonotype was detected ten times or more. V usage is TRBV2 and J usage is TRBJ2-7; the D is unclear. The CDR3 has 11 residues. The V gene's germline CDR1 is SNHLY and CDR2 FYNNEI. With 8 bases removed from V and 3 bases from J, the gap between germline ends came to 8 bases. The CDR3 nucleotides read TGTGCCAGCGGTACTTTCTACGAGCAGTACTTC. Amino acid sequence: CASGTFYEQYF.

The sample holds many counts of this clonotype. The chain couples TRBV7-2 to TRBJ1-1, with 8 bases lining up with TRBD1. This CDR3 has 14 amino acids. Germline values: CDR1 SGHTA, CDR2 FQGNSA. With 5 bases clipped from V and 5 bases from J, the junction kept 7 bases outside the gene matches. CDR3 sequence: CASSRGQGGTEAFF. The CDR3 nucleotides read TGTGCCAGCAGCCGCGGACAGGGAGGGACTGAAGCTTTCTTT.

This clonotype was observed many times. V is TRBV4-2 and J is TRBJ1-1; the match to TRBD1 covers 7 bases. Trimming took 4 bases from V and 7 from J; bases not matched to a gene: 9. The germline CDR1 and CDR2 sequences are LGHNA and YNFKEQ. The CDR3 contains 14 residues. CDR3 sequence (DNA): TGTGCCAGCAGCCTAGTGGCCGGGACAGATGAAGCTTTCTTT. Protein product: CASSLVAGTDEAFF.